The 9 T cell receptor beta chains below all came from one sample that was sequenced in a study of radiotherapy plus CTLA-4 blockade in lung cancer. The method was immunoSEQ multiplex PCR; TCRdb's version includes in-frame clones alone and lacks a portion of them. The repertoire holds about 73,000 clones, with around nine tenths as singletons. Sequenced here: peripheral blood, sampled from a patient treated with radiotherapy plus ipilimumab. These receptors were taken from a human donor with non-small cell lung cancer that progressed on radiotherapy plus ipilimumab.

This clone was observed once. This chain uses TRBV29-1 with TRBJ1-2; TRBD1 agrees at 9 bases. The CDR3 spans 14 residues. The junction had 10 bases not matched to a gene; V was cut back by 7 bases and J by 4 bases. Germline-derived CDR1 and CDR2 are SQVTM and ANQGSEA. CDR3 nucleotides: TGCAGCGCCGGGACAGGGATATCGGGCTATGGCTACACCTTC. It encodes CSAGTGISGYGYTF.

The chain recombines TRBV28 with TRBJ1-2; D may be TRBD1 (6 bases). The CDR3 spans 16 residues. V lost 6 bases and J 6 bases, leaving 23 bases between the germline ends. The V gene's germline CDR1 is MDHEN and CDR2 SYDVKM. The CDR3 protein is CASSPQYRTARHGYTF. The CDR3 coding sequence is TGTGCCAGCAGCCCCCAATACAGGACAGCTCGCCATGGCTACACCTTC.

The V gene is TRBV29-1, the J gene TRBJ1-3, with D perhaps matching TRBD1 (5 bases). V lost 7 bases and J 0 bases, leaving 13 bases between the germline ends. This CDR3 region has 14 residues. The germline gives CDR1 SQVTM, CDR2 ANQGSEA. CDR3 region: CSAGPGNSGNTIYF. CDR3 nucleotides: TGCAGCGCGGGACCCGGGAACTCTGGAAACACCATATATTTT.

The V call is TRBV11-2, the J call TRBJ2-4, with D unresolved. The CDR3 contains 14 residues. V was pared by 1 base and J by 5 bases, with 9 bases between. Germline V gene lookup returns CDR1 SGHAT and CDR2 FQNNGV. In DNA form, the CDR3 reads TGTGCCAGCAGCTTAGGAATTGCGGAAAACATTCAGTACTTC. Its protein product is CASSLGIAENIQYF.

The J gene is TRBJ1-5, the V gene TRBV6-1; the D gene is possibly TRBD1 (5 bases). The V end was cut by 4 bases, the J end by 3 bases, with 10 bases between. CDR1 is MNHNS and CDR2 is SASEGT in the germline V gene. The CDR3 spans 14 residues. In nucleotides, the CDR3 is TGTGCCAGCAGTGGAAGGGGATTCAATCAGCCCCAGCATTTT. This gives the protein CASSGRGFNQPQHF.

This clone was counted only a few times. V and J are TRBV5-6 and TRBJ2-1, with TRBD2 identical over 8 bases. The CDR3 totals 15 residues. J was trimmed by 4 bases and V by 1 base; bases with no gene match: 4. Per the germline V gene, CDR1 is SGHDT and CDR2 is YYEEEE. The CDR3 loop reads CASSLPGGMYNEQFF. CDR3 DNA sequence: TGTGCCAGCAGCTTGCCGGGAGGGATGTACAATGAGCAGTTCTTC. Full variable domain (missing parts from reference TRBV5-6 and TRBJ2-1): DAGVTQSPTHLIKTRGQQVTLRCSPKSGHDTVSWYQQALGQGPQFIFQYYEEEERQRGNFPDRFSGHQFPNYSSELNVNALLLGDSALYLCASSLPGGMYNEQFFGPGTRLTVL.

The genes are TRBV4-1 and TRBJ1-5; no clear D. This CDR3 contains 14 residues. V was shortened by 3 bases and J by 0 bases, with 6 bases between the two germline ends. Germline V gene data show CDR1 as MGHRA and CDR2 as YSYEKL. The CDR3 loop reads CASSHEASNQPQHF. CDR3 DNA: TGCGCCAGCAGCCATGAAGCTAGCAATCAGCCCCAGCATTTT.

There are a few counts of this clone. The V call is TRBV4-1, the J call TRBJ1-5; D uncertain. Germline CDR1 and CDR2: MGHRA and YSYEKL. Deletions cut 2 bases from V and 2 bases from J, with 13 bases between. This CDR3 comprises 16 residues. The CDR3 region has the DNA TGCGCCAGCAGCCAACAAGGAGGGCGGGGCAATCAGCCCCAGCATTTT. Amino acid sequence: CASSQQGGRGNQPQHF.

Note on this clone: In the same sample, other DNA sequences code for this CDR3. The chain combines TRBV7-9 with TRBJ2-5; a weak D match, TRBD2 (7 bases). CDR1 is SEHNR, CDR2 FQNEAQ, per germline (reference sequence). The V and J ends lost 5 bases and 2 bases respectively, with 15 bases between them. This CDR3 spans 15 amino acids. CDR3 DNA sequence: TGTGCCAGCAGCCCTCGGGGGGCAGGACAAGAGACCCAGTACTTC. Translation gives CASSPRGAGQETQYF.